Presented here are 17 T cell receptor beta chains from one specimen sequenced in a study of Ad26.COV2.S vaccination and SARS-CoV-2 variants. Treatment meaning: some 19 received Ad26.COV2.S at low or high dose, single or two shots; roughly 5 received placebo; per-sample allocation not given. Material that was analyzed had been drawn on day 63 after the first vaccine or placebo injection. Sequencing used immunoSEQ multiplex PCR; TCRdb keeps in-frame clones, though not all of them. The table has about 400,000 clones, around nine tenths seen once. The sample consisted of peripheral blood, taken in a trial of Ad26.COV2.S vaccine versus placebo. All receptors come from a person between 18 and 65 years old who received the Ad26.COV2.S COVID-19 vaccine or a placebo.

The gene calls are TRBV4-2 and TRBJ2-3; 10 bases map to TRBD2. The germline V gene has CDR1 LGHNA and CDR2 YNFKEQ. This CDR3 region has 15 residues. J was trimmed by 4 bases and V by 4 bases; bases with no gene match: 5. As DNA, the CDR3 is TGTGCCAGCAGCCCCGGACTAGCGGACTCAGATACGCAGTATTTT. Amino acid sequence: CASSPGLADSDTQYF.

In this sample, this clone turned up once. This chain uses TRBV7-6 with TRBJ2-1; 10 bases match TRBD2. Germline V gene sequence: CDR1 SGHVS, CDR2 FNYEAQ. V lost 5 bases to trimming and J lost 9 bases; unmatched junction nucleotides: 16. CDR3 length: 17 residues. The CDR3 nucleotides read TGTGCCAGCAGCCTAGACTCCAGGGCTAGCGGGAGAGGTGAGCAGTTCTTC. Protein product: CASSLDSRASGRGEQFF.

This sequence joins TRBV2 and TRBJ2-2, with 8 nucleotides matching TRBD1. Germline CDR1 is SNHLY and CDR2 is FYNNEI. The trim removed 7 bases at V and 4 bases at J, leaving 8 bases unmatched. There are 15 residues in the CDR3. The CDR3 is CASKPDRAGTGELFF. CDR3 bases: TGTGCCAGCAAACCGGACAGGGCGGGCACCGGGGAGCTGTTTTTT. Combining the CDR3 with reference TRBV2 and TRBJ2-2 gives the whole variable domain EPEVTQTPSHQVTQMGQEVILRCVPISNHLYFYWYRQILGQKVEFLVSFYNNEISEKSEIFDDQFSVERPDGSNFTLKIRSTKLEDSAMYFCASKPDRAGTGELFFGEGSRLTVL.

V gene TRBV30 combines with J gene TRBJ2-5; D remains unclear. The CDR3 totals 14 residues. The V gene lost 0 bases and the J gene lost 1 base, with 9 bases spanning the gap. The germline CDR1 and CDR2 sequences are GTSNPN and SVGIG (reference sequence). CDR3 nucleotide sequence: TGTGCCTGGAGTGTAGGGTACAGCCAAGAGACCCAGTACTTC. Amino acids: CAWSVGYSQETQYF.

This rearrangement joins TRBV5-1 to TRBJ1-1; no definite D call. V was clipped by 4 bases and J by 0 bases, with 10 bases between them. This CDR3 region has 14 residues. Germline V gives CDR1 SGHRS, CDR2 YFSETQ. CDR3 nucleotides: TGCGCCAGCAGCCCCCGGGCGGTGAACACTGAAGCTTTCTTT. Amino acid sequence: CASSPRAVNTEAFF.

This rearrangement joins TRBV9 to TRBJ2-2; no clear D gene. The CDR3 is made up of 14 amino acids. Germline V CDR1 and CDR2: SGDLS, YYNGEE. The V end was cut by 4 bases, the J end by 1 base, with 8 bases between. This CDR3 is CASSPFRNTGELFF. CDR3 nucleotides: TGTGCCAGCAGCCCCTTTAGGAACACCGGGGAGCTGTTTTTT.

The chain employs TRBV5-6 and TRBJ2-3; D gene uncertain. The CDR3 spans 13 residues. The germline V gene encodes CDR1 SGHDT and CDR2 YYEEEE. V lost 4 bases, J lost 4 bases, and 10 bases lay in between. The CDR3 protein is CASSTDRPDTQYF. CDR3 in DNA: TGTGCCAGCAGCACGGACCGTCCAGATACGCAGTATTTT.

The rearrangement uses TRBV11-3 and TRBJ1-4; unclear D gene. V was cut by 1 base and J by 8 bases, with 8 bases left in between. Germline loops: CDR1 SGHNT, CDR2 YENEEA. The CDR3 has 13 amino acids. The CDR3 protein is CASSLGAAEKLFF. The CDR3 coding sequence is TGTGCCAGCAGCTTAGGGGCGGCGGAAAAACTGTTTTTT.

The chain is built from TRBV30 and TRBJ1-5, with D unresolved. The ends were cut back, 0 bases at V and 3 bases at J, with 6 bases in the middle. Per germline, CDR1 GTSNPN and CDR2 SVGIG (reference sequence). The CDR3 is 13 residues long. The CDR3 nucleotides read TGTGCCTGGAGTGTCCTACACAATCAGCCCCAGCATTTT. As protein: CAWSVLHNQPQHF.

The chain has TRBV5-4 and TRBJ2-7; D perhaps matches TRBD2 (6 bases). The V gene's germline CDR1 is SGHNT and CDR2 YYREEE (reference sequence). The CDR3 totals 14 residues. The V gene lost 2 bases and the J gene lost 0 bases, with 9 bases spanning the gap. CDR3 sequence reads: CASSFGGSSYEQYF. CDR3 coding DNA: TGTGCCAGCAGCTTCGGGGGAAGCTCCTACGAGCAGTACTTC.

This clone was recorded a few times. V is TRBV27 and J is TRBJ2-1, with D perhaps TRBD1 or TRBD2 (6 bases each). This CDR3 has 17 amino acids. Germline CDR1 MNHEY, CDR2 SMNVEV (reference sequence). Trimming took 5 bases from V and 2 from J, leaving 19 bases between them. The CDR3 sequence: CASSPLGGTRPYNEQFF. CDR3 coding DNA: TGTGCCAGCAGTCCACTGGGGGGCACTCGTCCCTACAATGAGCAGTTCTTC.

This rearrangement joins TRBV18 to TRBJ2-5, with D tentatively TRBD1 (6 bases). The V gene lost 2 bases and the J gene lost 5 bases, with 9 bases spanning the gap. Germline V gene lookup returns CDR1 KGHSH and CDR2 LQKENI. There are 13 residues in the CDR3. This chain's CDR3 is CASSPGGFETQYF. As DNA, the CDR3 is TGTGCCAGCTCACCAGGGGGCTTTGAGACCCAGTACTTC.

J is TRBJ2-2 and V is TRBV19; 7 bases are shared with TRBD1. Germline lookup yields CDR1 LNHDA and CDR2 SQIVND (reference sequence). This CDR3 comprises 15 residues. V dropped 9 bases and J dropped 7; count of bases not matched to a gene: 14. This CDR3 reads CASKPTGTANGELFF. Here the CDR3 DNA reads TGTGCCAGCAAGCCGACCGGGACAGCGAACGGGGAGCTGTTTTTT.

Here the CDR3 reads CASRTATDSEAFF. In DNA form, the CDR3 reads TGTGCCAGCAGGACTGCCACGGACTCTGAAGCTTTCTTT. This chain connects TRBV6-5 to TRBJ1-1, with D unclear. V was cut by 6 bases and J by 6 bases, with 14 bases left in between. The CDR3 has 13 amino acids. Germline CDR1 and CDR2: MNHEY and SVGAGI.

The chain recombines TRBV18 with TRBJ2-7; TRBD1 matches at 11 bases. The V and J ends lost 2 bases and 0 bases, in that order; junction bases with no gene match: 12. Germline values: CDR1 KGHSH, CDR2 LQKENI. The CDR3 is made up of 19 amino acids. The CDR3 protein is CASSPTTISGTGGSYEQYF. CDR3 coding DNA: TGTGCCAGCTCACCAACGACGATTTCCGGGACAGGGGGCTCCTACGAGCAGTACTTC.

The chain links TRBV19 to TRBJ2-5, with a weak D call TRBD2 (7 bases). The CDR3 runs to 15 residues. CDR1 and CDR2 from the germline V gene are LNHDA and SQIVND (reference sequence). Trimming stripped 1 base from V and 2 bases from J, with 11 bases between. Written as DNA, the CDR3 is TGTGCCAGTAGTATAGGGGGGGGCCTTCAAGAGACCCAGTACTTC. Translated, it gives CASSIGGGLQETQYF.

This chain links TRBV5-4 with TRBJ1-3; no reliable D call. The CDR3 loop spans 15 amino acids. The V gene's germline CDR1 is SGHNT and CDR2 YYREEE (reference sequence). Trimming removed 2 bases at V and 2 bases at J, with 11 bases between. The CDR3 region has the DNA TGTGCCAGCAGCTTCGGACTTACTACTGGAAACACCATATATTTT. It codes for CASSFGLTTGNTIYF.